Here is one T cell receptor (beta chain) with its context. This clonotype was counted at least ten times. Its antigen is not yet known. No much larger clonotype is one base removed from it; base qualities were not supplied. A case-control design nested within a healthcare worker cohort in London, UK, was used, with weekly nasopharyngeal swab PCR tests and blood sampling performed. Between 23 and 31 March 2020, the week of the UK lockdown, healthcare workers were enrolled and then followed up weekly for as long as 16 weeks. Receptor amplification or capture employed 5' RACE. The sample was run on a NextSeq 500. The TCR library protocol attached unique molecular identifiers to individual cDNA molecules to correct for sequencing error and PCR bias. Both TCR alpha and beta chains were sequenced, and tight co-correlation was observed between alpha and beta sequence abundances in each sample. The original pipeline was this. V gene, J gene and CDR3 annotation of TCR sequences was performed with Decombinator V4. Expanded TCRs were defined as changing significantly between any two time points under a Poisson model with p below 0.0001. TCR abundances were normalised to the total number of TCRs sequenced per sample and were expressed as counts per million. MAIT TCRs were defined by TRAV1-2 paired with TRAJ12, TRAJ20 or TRAJ33, and iNKT TCRs by TRAV10 paired with TRAJ18. VDJdb, accessed on 1 November 2021, was searched for TCRs annotated for CMV, EBV and SARS-CoV-2, and TCRs annotated for more than one antigen were excluded. TCRdb ran its own pipeline on the public reads, namely fastp trimming at Q25 and MiXCR clone calling, and kept in-frame beta chains. Under each unique CDR3 protein, matching rows form one entry showing the most common genes and DNA. The V and J calls here are based on TCRdb, not the publication. The sample records approximately 79,000 distinct CDR3 sequences, approximately 13% of which are singletons. The ten largest clones capture roughly 6% of the sample.

This sample was taken from a study of early T cells in non-severe SARS-CoV-2 infection (dated by TCRdb to 2020 to 2022). At the level of the whole study: Because TCR sequencing relied on bulk RNA taken from unsorted whole blood, pairing of alpha and beta chains was not possible.

The germline V gene (reference sequence) provides CDR1 SEHNR and CDR2 FQNEAQ. Including the terminal cysteine and phenylalanine, the CDR3 comprises 17 residues. Only CDR3 DNA is held: 51 bases, read in frame from base 1. The junction carries 20 bases between V and J, which are trimmed by 5 bases and 1 base respectively. Points the paper makes about the study in general: VDJdb matching was skewed toward anti-spike CD8 responses, so virus-specific expansions were likely underestimated and private and CD4 specificities were missed.

The TCR sequence derives from an adult who was a healthcare worker with PCR-confirmed SARS-CoV-2 infection or an uninfected control (not recorded which). The chain couples TRBV7-9 to TRBJ1-1; TRBD1 might be the D gene, on 5 matching bases. Specimen: whole blood. The DNA reads TGTGCCAGCAGCCGTGACAGAAACTACGAAGGGAACACTGAAGCTTTCTTT. This is translated as CASSRDRNYEGNTEAFF.